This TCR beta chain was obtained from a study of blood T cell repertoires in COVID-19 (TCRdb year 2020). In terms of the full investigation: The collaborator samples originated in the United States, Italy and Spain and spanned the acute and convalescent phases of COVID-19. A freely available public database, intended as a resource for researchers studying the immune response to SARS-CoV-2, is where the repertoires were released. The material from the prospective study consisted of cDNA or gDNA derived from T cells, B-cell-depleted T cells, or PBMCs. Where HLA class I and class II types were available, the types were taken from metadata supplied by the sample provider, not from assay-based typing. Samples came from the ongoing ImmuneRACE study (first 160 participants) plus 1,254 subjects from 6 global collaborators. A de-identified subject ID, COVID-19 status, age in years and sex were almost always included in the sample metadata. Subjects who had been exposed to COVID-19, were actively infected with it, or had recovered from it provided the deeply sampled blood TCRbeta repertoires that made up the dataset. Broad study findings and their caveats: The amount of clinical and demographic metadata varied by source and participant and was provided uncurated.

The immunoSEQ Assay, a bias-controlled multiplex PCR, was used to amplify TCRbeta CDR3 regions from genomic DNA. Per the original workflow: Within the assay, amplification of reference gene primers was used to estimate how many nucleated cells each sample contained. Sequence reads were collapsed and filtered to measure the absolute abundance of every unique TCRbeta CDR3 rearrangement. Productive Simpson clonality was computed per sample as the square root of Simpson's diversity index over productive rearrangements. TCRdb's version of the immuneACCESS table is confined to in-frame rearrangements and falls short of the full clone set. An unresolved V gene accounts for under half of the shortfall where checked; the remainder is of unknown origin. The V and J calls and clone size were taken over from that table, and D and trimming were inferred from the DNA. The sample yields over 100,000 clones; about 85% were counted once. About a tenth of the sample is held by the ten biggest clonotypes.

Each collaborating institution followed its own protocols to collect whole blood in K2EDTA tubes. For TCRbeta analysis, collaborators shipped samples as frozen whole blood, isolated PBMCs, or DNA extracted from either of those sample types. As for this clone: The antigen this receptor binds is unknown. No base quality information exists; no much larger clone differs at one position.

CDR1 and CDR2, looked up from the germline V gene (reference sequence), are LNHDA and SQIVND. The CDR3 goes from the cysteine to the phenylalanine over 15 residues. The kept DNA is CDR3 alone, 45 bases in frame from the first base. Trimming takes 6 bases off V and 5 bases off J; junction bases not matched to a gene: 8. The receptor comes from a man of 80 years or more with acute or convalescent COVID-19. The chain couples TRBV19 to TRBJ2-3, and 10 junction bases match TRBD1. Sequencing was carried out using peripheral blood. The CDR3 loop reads CASRPDRGRIDTQYF. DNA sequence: TGTGCCAGTAGACCCGACAGGGGGCGGATAGATACGCAGTATTTT.